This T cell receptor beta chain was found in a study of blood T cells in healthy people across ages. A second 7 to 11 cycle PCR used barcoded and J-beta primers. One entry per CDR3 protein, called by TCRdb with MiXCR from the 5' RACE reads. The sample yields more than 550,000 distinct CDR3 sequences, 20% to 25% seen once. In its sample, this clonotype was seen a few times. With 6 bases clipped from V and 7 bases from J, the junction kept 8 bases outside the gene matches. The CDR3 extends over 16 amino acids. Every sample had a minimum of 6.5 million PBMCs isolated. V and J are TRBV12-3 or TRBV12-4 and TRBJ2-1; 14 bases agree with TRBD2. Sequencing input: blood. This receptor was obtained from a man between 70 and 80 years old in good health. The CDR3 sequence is CASSSARTSGRNEQFF. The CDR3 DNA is TGTGCCAGCAGCTCTGCTCGGACTAGCGGGAGGAATGAGCAGTTCTTC.